This T cell receptor (beta chain) is drawn from a study of blood T cells in healthy people across ages. It was with a sample-barcoded 5' primer and a J-beta primer mix that a second PCR of roughly 7 to 12 cycles was run. One entry per CDR3 protein, called by TCRdb with MiXCR from the 5' RACE reads. Among about 1.4 million distinct CDR3 sequences, approximately 59% were seen once, and the ten largest hold 6.5% to 8.5%. Germline assignment: CDR1 SGHAT and CDR2 FQNNGV. With V trimmed by 6 bases and J by 2 bases, 7 bases remained unmatched. There are 15 residues in the CDR3. This clonotype was seen just once. Its antigen is undetermined. The study's findings and limits: Diversity figures derived from one million T cells were judged to underestimate the true value.

The sequenced material came from blood. This chain connects TRBV11-2 to TRBJ2-1; 7 bases line up with TRBD2. The source is a man aged 18 to 35 in good health. The chain's CDR3 is CASRLRGGTYNEQFF. The CDR3 nucleotides are TGTGCCAGCAGGCTGCGCGGGGGTACCTACAATGAGCAGTTCTTC.